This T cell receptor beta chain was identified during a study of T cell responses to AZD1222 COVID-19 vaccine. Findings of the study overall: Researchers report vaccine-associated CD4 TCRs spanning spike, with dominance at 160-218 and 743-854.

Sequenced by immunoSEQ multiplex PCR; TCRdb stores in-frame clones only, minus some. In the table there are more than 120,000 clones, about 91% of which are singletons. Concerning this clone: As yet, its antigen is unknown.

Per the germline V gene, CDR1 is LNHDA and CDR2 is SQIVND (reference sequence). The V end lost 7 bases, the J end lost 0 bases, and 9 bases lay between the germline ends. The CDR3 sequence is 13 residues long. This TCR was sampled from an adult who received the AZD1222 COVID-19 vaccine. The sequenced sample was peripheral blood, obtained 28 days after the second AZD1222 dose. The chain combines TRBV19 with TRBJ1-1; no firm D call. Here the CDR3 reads CASKGFMNTEAFF. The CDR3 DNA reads TGTGCCAGTAAGGGTTTTATGAACACTGAAGCTTTCTTT.